A selection of T cell receptor beta chains follows, all from one sample in a study of T-cell memory formation after mild COVID-19. TCRdb fed the 5' RACE reads into MiXCR, producing one record per CDR3 protein. The repertoire includes just over 60,000 distinct CDR3 sequences, 9.3% of them detected once, and 0.95% to 1.3% sits in the top ten. Specimen: PBMCs or a T cell subset sorted from them (not recorded which). The source of these receptors is a man between 18 and 35 years old who had mild COVID-19 (a few samples of this study predate the infection). Cell type and time point are not known. CDR3s include the opening cysteine and the closing phenylalanine or tryptophan. The D gene is left open where the match is weak. Clone size is stated in some rows and not others, as once, few, many or a class when expanded.

v_gene,abundance,d_gene,j_gene,CDR3aa,CDR3nt
TRBV20-1,NA,NA,TRBJ2-2,CSARGPKQNTGELFF,TGCAGTGCTAGGGGCCCTAAGCAGAACACCGGGGAGCTGTTTTTT
TRBV20-1,NA,NA,TRBJ1-2,CSASPSDRTLRYGYTF,TGCAGTGCTAGCCCCTCCGACAGGACCTTACGGTATGGCTACACCTTC
TRBV9,few,TRBD1,TRBJ1-2,CASSAETGTGGGNYGYTF,TGTGCCAGCAGCGCTGAAACCGGGACAGGGGGCGGGAACTATGGCTACACCTTC
TRBV18,NA,NA,TRBJ2-1,CASSEGVSDNEQFF,TGTGCCAGCTCGGAAGGGGTTTCCGACAATGAGCAGTTCTTC
TRBV5-1,NA,NA,TRBJ1-1,CASSGSFDSQGTEAFF,TGCGCCAGCAGCGGGTCGTTTGACAGCCAAGGCACTGAAGCTTTCTTT
TRBV9,NA,NA,TRBJ2-3,CASSVDREDTQYF,TGTGCCAGCAGTGTTGACAGAGAAGATACGCAGTATTTT
TRBV11-2,NA,NA,TRBJ2-1,CASSLDRLQYNEQFF,TGTGCCAGCAGCTTAGATCGATTGCAGTACAATGAGCAGTTCTTC
TRBV25-1,NA,NA,TRBJ2-7,CASARETSSYEQYF,TGTGCCAGCGCCAGAGAGACGAGCTCCTACGAGCAGTACTTC
TRBV4-3,NA,NA,TRBJ2-7,CASSQVIASSYEQYF,TGCGCCAGCAGCCAAGTCATCGCCAGCTCCTACGAGCAGTACTTC
TRBV2,once,NA,TRBJ1-2,CASSEMGVGGYTF,TGTGCCAGCAGTGAAATGGGAGTAGGTGGCTACACCTTC
TRBV15,many,NA,TRBJ2-1,CATSRDFGRAHEQFF,TGTGCCACCAGCAGAGATTTCGGCAGGGCCCATGAGCAGTTCTTC
TRBV20-1,NA,NA,TRBJ2-7,CSASASGSYEQYF,TGCAGTGCTAGCGCCAGCGGGTCCTACGAGCAGTACTTC
TRBV20-1,few,NA,TRBJ1-6,CSARTSGHNSPLHF,TGCAGTGCTAGGACCTCCGGGCATAATTCACCCCTCCACTTT
TRBV5-1,few,TRBD1,TRBJ1-2,CASSSSQGGSGYTF,TGCGCCAGCAGCTCTTCACAGGGGGGTAGTGGCTACACCTTC
TRBV4-1,many,NA,TRBJ1-2,CASSQPGGRDHGYTF,TGCGCCAGCAGCCAACCGGGGGGGAGGGACCATGGCTACACCTTC
TRBV2,NA,TRBD2,TRBJ2-3,CASKRLASRLDTQYF,TGTGCCAGCAAAAGACTAGCCTCGCGTTTAGATACGCAGTATTTT
TRBV7-2,NA,NA,TRBJ1-1,CASSLYRDGVTEAFF,TGTGCCAGCAGCTTATACAGGGATGGGGTCACTGAAGCTTTCTTT
TRBV7-3,few,NA,TRBJ2-1,CASSLVPVSSYNEQFF,TGTGCCAGCAGCTTAGTTCCGGTCAGCTCCTACAATGAGCAGTTCTTC
TRBV5-1,few,TRBD1,TRBJ2-2,CASSRDSARELFF,TGCGCCAGCAGCAGGGACAGCGCCAGGGAGCTGTTTTTT
TRBV12-3/TRBV12-4,few,NA,TRBJ2-1,CASTPFYNEQFF,TGTGCCAGCACCCCTTTCTACAATGAGCAGTTCTTC
TRBV6-6,many,NA,TRBJ2-1,CASSYDPDNEQFF,TGTGCCAGCAGTTACGATCCAGACAATGAGCAGTTCTTC
TRBV12-3/TRBV12-4,many,NA,TRBJ2-2,CASSLFRVTGELFF,TGTGCCAGCAGTTTATTTAGGGTCACCGGGGAGCTGTTTTTT
TRBV7-2,many,NA,TRBJ2-3,CASSSLPGLGDTQYF,TGTGCCAGCAGCTCCCTCCCGGGACTCGGAGATACGCAGTATTTT
TRBV7-2,NA,TRBD1,TRBJ1-1,CASSFTGGGTEAFF,TGTGCCAGCAGCTTTACAGGGGGCGGCACTGAAGCTTTCTTT
TRBV18,once,TRBD1,TRBJ2-7,CASSPGQGVYYEQYF,TGTGCCAGCTCCCCGGGACAGGGTGTTTACTACGAGCAGTACTTC
TRBV20-1,NA,NA,TRBJ1-1,CSARDFRGSTEAFF,TGCAGTGCTAGAGACTTTAGGGGTTCCACTGAAGCCTTCTTT
TRBV12-3/TRBV12-4,many,TRBD1,TRBJ1-6,CASSVYRDRGSPLHF,TGTGCCAGCAGCGTGTACCGGGACAGGGGTTCACCCCTCCACTTT
TRBV18,NA,NA,TRBJ2-5,CASSPQQGPQETQYF,TGTGCCAGCTCACCCCAGCAGGGACCCCAAGAGACCCAGTACTTC
TRBV13,few,NA,TRBJ2-1,CASSSMVNEQFF,TGTGCCAGCAGCTCCATGGTCAATGAGCAGTTCTTC
TRBV5-4,few,NA,TRBJ2-3,CASSWDPLPTDTQYF,TGTGCCAGCAGCTGGGACCCTCTCCCCACAGATACGCAGTATTTT
TRBV9,NA,TRBD1,TRBJ2-5,CASSAHGQGFQETQYF,TGTGCCAGCAGCGCCCACGGACAGGGATTCCAAGAGACCCAGTACTTC
TRBV12-3/TRBV12-4,few,TRBD2,TRBJ2-4,CASSLLAGGVNIQYF,TGTGCCAGCAGTCTACTAGCGGGGGGGGTAAACATTCAGTACTTC
TRBV7-2,NA,TRBD2,TRBJ2-1,CASSLGAGTYNEQFF,TGTGCCAGCAGCTTGGGAGCGGGGACCTACAATGAGCAGTTCTTC
TRBV7-9,NA,TRBD1,TRBJ2-7,CASSPPTGHEQYF,TGTGCCAGCAGCCCACCGACAGGGCACGAGCAGTACTTC
TRBV4-3,few,NA,TRBJ1-2,CASSRERQAHYGYTF,TGCGCCAGCAGCCGAGAAAGACAGGCTCACTATGGCTACACCTTC
TRBV5-4,NA,NA,TRBJ2-1,CASSLGQLEQFF,TGTGCCAGCAGCTTGGGACAGCTTGAGCAGTTCTTC
TRBV18,many,NA,TRBJ1-1,CASSPPGGSEAFF,TGTGCCAGCTCACCACCGGGAGGCAGTGAAGCTTTCTTT
TRBV11-2,NA,NA,TRBJ1-2,CASSLDFGEGGYTF,TGTGCCAGCAGCTTAGATTTTGGGGAAGGGGGCTACACCTTC
TRBV4-3,few,NA,TRBJ2-5,CASSQDRYGQETQYF,TGCGCCAGCAGCCAAGATCGGTACGGACAAGAGACCCAGTACTTC
TRBV24-1,few,TRBD2,TRBJ2-1,CATQESGGRNEQFF,TGTGCCACCCAAGAGAGCGGGGGGAGGAATGAGCAGTTCTTC
TRBV20-1,NA,NA,TRBJ2-3,CSAPGTTDTQYF,TGCAGTGCGCCTGGTACCACAGATACGCAGTATTTT
TRBV11-3,NA,NA,TRBJ2-3,CASSLEPGRKDTQYF,TGTGCCAGCAGCTTAGAGCCGGGGAGGAAAGATACGCAGTATTTT
TRBV5-1,many,TRBD2,TRBJ2-7,CASSTGTLAGFYEQYF,TGCGCCAGCAGCACCGGGACTTTAGCGGGGTTCTACGAGCAGTACTTC
TRBV20-1,few,NA,TRBJ2-2,CSAPRPGDNTGELFF,TGCAGTGCCCCCCGACCGGGGGACAACACCGGGGAGCTGTTTTTT
TRBV7-9,many,NA,TRBJ1-1,CASSLGDPVMNTEAFF,TGTGCCAGCAGCTTAGGTGATCCAGTTATGAACACTGAAGCTTTCTTT
TRBV7-6,few,NA,TRBJ1-6,CASSLARDNSPLHF,TGTGCCAGCAGCTTAGCCAGGGACAATTCACCCCTCCACTTT
TRBV7-8,few,NA,TRBJ2-5,CASSLEITRETQYF,TGTGCCAGCAGCTTAGAAATTACACGGGAGACCCAGTACTTC
TRBV21-1,NA,NA,TRBJ2-7,CASLTNPRSGGSLEQYF,TGTGCCAGCCTAACCAACCCTAGAAGCGGGGGTTCCCTGGAGCAGTACTTC
TRBV4-2,few,NA,TRBJ2-3,CASSREQRDTDTQYF,TGTGCCAGCAGCCGCGAACAGAGGGACACAGATACGCAGTATTTT